The entry below describes one TCR beta chain. This entry is derived from a study of blood T cell repertoires in COVID-19. Study as a whole: The samples span acute and convalescent COVID-19 from the United States, Italy and Spain.

CDR1 is MDHEN, CDR2 SYDVKM, per germline. The CDR3 is 18 residues long. The junction had 9 bases not matched to a gene; V was cut back by 1 base and J by 2 bases. Participant age was roughly 18 to 95 years, and participants resided in 20 to 30 US areas. Symptom resolution, clearance, or two negative PCRs marked the recovered donors of Cohort 3. As handled by the study authors: Counts of nucleated cells, estimated from reference gene primer amplification, were obtained. The assay was immunoSEQ multiplex PCR, and TCRdb's table has in-frame clones only and misses some. V and J calls and clone size are as listed in that table; D and trimming were resolved from the DNA. The data show around 290,000 clones, with more than 80% seen just once and 0.9% to 1.2% held by the top ten.

V gene TRBV28 combines with J gene TRBJ1-5, with 9 bases identical to TRBD1. Source material: PBMCs or T cells enriched from blood (not recorded which). The receptor was derived from a woman in her 30s who had recovered from COVID-19. CDR3: CASSLLSNRGHGNQPQHF. In DNA form, the CDR3 reads TGTGCCAGCAGTTTATTGTCTAACAGGGGGCATGGCAATCAGCCCCAGCATTTT.